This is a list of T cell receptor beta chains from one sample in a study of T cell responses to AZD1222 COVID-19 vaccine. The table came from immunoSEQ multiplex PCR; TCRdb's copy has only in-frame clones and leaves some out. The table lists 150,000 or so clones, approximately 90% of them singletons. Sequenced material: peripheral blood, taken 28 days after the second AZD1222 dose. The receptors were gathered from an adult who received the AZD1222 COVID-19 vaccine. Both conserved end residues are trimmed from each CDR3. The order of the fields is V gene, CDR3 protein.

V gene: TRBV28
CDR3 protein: ASSFQFHEQF

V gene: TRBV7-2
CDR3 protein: ASNIQGGEETQY

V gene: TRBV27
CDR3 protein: ASSPRGVSQPQH

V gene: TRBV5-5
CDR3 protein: ASSLALQGNDEQY

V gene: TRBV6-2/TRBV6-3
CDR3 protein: ASSYSTGDPYGYT

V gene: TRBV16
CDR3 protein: ASSQTGQGQETQY

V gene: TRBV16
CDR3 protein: ASRSTGGSNEKLF

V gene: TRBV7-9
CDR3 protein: ASSRQETSYEQY

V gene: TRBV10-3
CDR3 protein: AISELGQGGTDTQY

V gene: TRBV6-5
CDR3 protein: ASSSMGAVQETQY

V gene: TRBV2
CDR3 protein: AAFRGTGGRETQY

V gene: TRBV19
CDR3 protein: ASTTTPGTEAF

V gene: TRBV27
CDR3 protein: ASSLSGARTGEKLF

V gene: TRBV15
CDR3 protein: ATSRDQGKGTEAF

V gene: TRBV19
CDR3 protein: ASTQTGLTEAF

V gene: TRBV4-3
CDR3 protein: ASSQGHYQGSNEQF

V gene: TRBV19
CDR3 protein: ASSIGDHGRFYGYT